The present TCR beta chain was sequenced within a study of cytomegalovirus exposure and HLA in healthy donors. Study observations and caveats: Per a later analysis, 15,000 to 20,000 TCR beta sequences showed association with HLA alleles at 0.05 false discovery rate. Productive status was seen about 87% or about 30% of the time for most TCR beta V segments in an earlier analysis.

PCR primers comprised 60 Vbeta and 13 Jbeta primers. Using immunoSEQ multiplex PCR, the repertoire was profiled, and TCRdb retains in-frame clones only, with some absent. Of tens of thousands of clones listed, over 75% are singletons. CDR3 length: 15 amino acids. The trim removed 2 bases at V and 6 bases at J, leaving 8 bases unmatched. CDR1 is MNHEY and CDR2 is SMNVEV in the germline V gene (reference sequence). Details on this clone: The antigen is unknown.

Sequencing input: PBMCs. The rearrangement links TRBV27 to TRBJ2-3, with TRBD2 matching 7 bases. This receptor was taken from a female donor in good health and CMV-seronegative. The CDR3 spells CASSLMAGAIDTQYF. CDR3 nucleotide sequence: TGTGCCAGCAGTTTAATGGCGGGAGCGATTGATACGCAGTATTTT.